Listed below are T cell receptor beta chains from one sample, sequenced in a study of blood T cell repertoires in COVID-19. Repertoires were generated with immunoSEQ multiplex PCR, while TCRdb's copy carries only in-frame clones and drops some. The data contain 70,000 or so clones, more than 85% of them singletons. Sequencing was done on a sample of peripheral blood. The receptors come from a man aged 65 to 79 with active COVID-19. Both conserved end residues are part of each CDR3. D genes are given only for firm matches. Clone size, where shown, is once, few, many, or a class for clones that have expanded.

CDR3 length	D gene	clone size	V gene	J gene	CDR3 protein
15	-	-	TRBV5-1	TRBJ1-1	CASSLVGAPNTEAFF
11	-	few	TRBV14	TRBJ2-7	CASSQGTEQYF
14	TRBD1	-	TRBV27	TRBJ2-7	CASSSQGPFYEQYF
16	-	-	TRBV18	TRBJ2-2	CASSPPRRGDTGELFF
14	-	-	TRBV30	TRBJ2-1	CAWSDSSSWDEQFF
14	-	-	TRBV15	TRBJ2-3	CATRRGGLADTQYF
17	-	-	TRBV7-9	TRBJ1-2	CASSLSGGPVPNYGYTF
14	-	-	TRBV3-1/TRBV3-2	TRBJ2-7	CASSPTTGTNEQYF
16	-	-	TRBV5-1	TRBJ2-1	CASGVGGQSSYNEQFF
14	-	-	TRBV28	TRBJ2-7	CASRGGTSTYEQYF
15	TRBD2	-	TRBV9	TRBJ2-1	CASSVDGRKRDEQFF
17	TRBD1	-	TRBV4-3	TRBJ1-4	CASSHGDRGANNEKLFF
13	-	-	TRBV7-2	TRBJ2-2	CASNQGPAGELFF
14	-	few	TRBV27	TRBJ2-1	CASRPRLELGEQFF
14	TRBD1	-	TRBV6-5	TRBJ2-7	CASRLDRARYEQYF
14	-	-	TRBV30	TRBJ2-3	CAWSAERGTDTQYF
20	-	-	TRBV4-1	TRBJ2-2	CASSPSWRREVSANTGELFF
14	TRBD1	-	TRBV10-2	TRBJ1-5	CASRDRGGNQPQHF
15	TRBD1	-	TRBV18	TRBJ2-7	CASSRTGGGSYEQYF
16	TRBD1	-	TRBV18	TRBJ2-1	CASSPGQGRPYNEQFF
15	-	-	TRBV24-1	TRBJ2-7	CATSDAQGIGYEQYF
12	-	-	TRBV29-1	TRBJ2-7	CSVEGASYEQYF
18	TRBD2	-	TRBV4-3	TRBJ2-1	CASSQDRLAGVPYNEQFF
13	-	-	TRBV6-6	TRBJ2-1	CASSYRDMDEQFF
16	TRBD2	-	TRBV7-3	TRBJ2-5	CASSLGIAGGSETQYF
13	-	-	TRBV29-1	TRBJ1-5	CSVGETLNQPQHF
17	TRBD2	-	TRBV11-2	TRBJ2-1	CASSSRGSGSQWNEQFF
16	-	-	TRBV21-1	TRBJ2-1	CASSKAPQGAYNEQFF
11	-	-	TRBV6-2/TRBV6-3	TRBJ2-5	CASSDKETQYF
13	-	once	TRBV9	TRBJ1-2	CASSGPRGWGYTF
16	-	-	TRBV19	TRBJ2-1	CASSPGTPGGHTEQFF
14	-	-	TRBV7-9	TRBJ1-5	CASSLGTVGKPQHF
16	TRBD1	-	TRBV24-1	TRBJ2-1	CATSPGTGGSYNEQFF
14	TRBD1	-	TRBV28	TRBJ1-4	CASSFGQGGEKLFF
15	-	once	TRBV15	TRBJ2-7	CATSGTPGGGYEQYF